This T cell receptor beta chain derives from a study of blood T cell repertoires in COVID-19. Study context: Acute and convalescent COVID-19 specimens originated in the United States, Italy and Spain.

Germline lookup yields CDR1 SGHTA and CDR2 FQGTGA. Germline trimming cut 1 base from V and 1 base from J; bases unmatched to any gene: 10. CDR3 size: 18 residues. Sequenced by immunoSEQ multiplex PCR; TCRdb stores in-frame clones only, minus some. The table records approximately 200,000 clones, about 81% of them present only once. Sequencing was done on a sample of peripheral blood. The origin of this receptor is a woman of 80 years or more with COVID-19, enrolled during active disease. The V call is TRBV7-3, the J call TRBJ2-3, with 8 bases lining up with TRBD2. In DNA form, the CDR3 reads TGTGCCAGCAGCTTAATCCCCCTGGGGCGGGGGGGCACAGATACGCAGTATTTT. Its protein is CASSLIPLGRGGTDTQYF.